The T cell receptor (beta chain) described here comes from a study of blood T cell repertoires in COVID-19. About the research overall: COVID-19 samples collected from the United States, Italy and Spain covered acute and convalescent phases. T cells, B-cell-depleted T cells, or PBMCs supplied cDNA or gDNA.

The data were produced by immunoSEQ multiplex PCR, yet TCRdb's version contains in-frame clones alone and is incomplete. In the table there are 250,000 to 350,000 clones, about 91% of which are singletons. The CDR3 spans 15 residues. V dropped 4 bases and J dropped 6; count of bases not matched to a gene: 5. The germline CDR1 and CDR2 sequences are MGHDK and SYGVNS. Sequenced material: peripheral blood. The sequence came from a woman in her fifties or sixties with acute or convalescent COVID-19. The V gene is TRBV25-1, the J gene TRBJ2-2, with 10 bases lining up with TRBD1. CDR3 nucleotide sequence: TGTGCCAGCAGTGGGACAGGGGGTTTCGCCGGGGAGCTGTTTTTT. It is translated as CASSGTGGFAGELFF.